In this sample, the clone carrying this T cell receptor (beta chain) turned up a few times. Its antigen is undetermined. Generated by immunoSEQ multiplex PCR, the TCRdb table keeps only in-frame clones and is missing some. This sample carries about 76,000 clones, around four fifths of them seen once, and the ten largest clones take 2.5% to 3.5%. This entry belongs to a study of T cell clones after liver transplantation. General study results and limits: Graft donor-reactive T cells possibly entered the graft instead of undergoing deletion. Donor-reactive sequences fell more than third party-reactive ones, suggesting partial deletion.

The germline V gene encodes CDR1 SNHLY and CDR2 FYNNEI. This CDR3 is 14 amino acids long. Trimming shortened V by 7 bases and J by 7 bases, and 16 bases separated the two germline ends. The starting material was CD4+ T cells from blood, obtained at the 22-month timepoint. The clonotype originates from a human patient who received a liver transplant. These T cells may partly come from the graft donor. This rearrangement joins TRBV2 to TRBJ1-4, with D perhaps TRBD1 (6 bases). CDR3 region: CASTDRTLAEKLFF. CDR3 bases: TGTGCCAGCACTGACAGGACCCTCGCTGAAAAACTGTTTTTT.